This T cell receptor beta chain derives from a study of T cell repertoires in cytomegalovirus infection. Study summary: Both CMV infection and a matching HLA type were indicated by public TCR beta signatures. Findings of the study overall: The response measured ex vivo was dominated by TCR beta clonotypes (HLA-C-restricted and CMV-specific).

This clonotype was seen a few times. Antigen specificity is unknown. TCRdb fed the reads into MiXCR, producing one record per CDR3 protein. This sample yields a few hundred thousand distinct CDR3 sequences, of which roughly 43% are seen a single time; about 41% belongs to the top ten. The CDR3 has 14 residues. Germline V gene lookup returns CDR1 SGHTA and CDR2 FQGNSA. The ends were cut back, 1 base at V and 4 bases at J, with 11 bases in the middle. The chain joins TRBV7-2 to TRBJ2-7; D might be TRBD2 (5 bases). The receptor was derived from a human donor in good health (CMV status not recorded). Some clones in this sample may be carry-over from other donors' samples. Material: cultured PBMCs, obtained from culture after CMV antigen stimulation. The CDR3 region is CASSLGGLLYEQYF. As DNA, the CDR3 is TGTGCCAGCAGCTTAGGAGGGTTGTTATACGAGCAGTACTTC.